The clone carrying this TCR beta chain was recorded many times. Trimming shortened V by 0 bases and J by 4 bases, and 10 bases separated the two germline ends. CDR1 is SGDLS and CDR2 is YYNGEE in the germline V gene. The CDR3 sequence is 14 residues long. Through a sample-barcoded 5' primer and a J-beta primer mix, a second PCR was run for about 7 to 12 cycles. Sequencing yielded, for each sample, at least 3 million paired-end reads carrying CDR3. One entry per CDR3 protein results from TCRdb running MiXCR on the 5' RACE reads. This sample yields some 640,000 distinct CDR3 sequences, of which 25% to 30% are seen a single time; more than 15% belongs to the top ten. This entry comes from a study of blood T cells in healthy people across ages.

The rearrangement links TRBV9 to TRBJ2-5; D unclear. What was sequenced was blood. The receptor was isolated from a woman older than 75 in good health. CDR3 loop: CASSVEGIGETQYF. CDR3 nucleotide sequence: TGTGCCAGCAGCGTAGAAGGGATAGGAGAGACCCAGTACTTC.